This TCR beta chain was sequenced during a study of cytomegalovirus exposure and HLA in healthy donors. Study-wide results and limits: An Asian-associated ancestry cluster reportedly showed fewer N-insertions than the approximately 660-donor mean in a later analysis.

Germline V CDR1 and CDR2: SGHRS, YFSETQ. V shed 7 bases and J 4 bases; nucleotides not matched to a gene: 6. The CDR3 sequence is 15 residues long. PCR employed 60 Vbeta and 13 Jbeta primers. TCRdb's table, derived via immunoSEQ multiplex PCR, lists solely in-frame clones and lacks some. This sample has 200,000 to 250,000 clones; around 89% occur once, and the top ten carry about 1%. Comment on this clone: Its antigen is still unknown.

Sequenced sample: PBMCs. This chain connects TRBV5-1 to TRBJ2-7; 15 bases align to TRBD2. This sequence was found in a woman aged 18-30 years in good health and CMV-seronegative. The CDR3 sequence: CASRGLAGGPYEQYF. In nucleotides, the CDR3 is TGCGCCAGCCGAGGACTAGCGGGAGGGCCGTACGAGCAGTACTTC.